Listed below are T cell receptor beta chains from one sample, sequenced in a study of blood T cell repertoires in COVID-19. Some clones are missing from TCRdb's copy, which holds only in-frame ones; the method was immunoSEQ multiplex PCR. The sample holds roughly 69,000 clones, around 86% seen once. Sequenced material: peripheral blood. The receptors here all came from a man aged 50 or older with active COVID-19. Both conserved end residues are part of each CDR3. The D gene is left open where the match is weak. Part of the rows lack a size; the others show once, few, many or a class for expanded clones.

V gene: TRBV28
J gene: TRBJ1-2
D gene: NA
clone size: NA
CDR3 protein: CASSSQGTYGYTF
CDR3 DNA: TGTGCCAGCAGTTCCCAGGGGACATATGGCTACACCTTC

V gene: TRBV29-1
J gene: TRBJ2-1
D gene: TRBD2
clone size: NA
CDR3 protein: CSVEGLAGDYNEQFF
CDR3 DNA: TGCAGCGTTGAGGGCCTAGCGGGAGACTACAATGAGCAGTTCTTC

V gene: TRBV11-2
J gene: TRBJ1-4
D gene: NA
clone size: NA
CDR3 protein: CASSRGGGLGEKLFF
CDR3 DNA: TGTGCCAGCAGCCGAGGCGGGGGTTTAGGGGAAAAACTGTTTTTT

V gene: TRBV4-3
J gene: TRBJ2-1
D gene: TRBD2
clone size: NA
CDR3 protein: CASSQDQRGGTNEQFF
CDR3 DNA: TGCGCCAGCAGCCAAGATCAGCGGGGGGGAACTAATGAGCAGTTCTTC

V gene: TRBV27
J gene: TRBJ2-7
D gene: TRBD2
clone size: NA
CDR3 protein: CASSFVAGRTYEQYF
CDR3 DNA: TGTGCCAGCAGTTTCGTAGCGGGGAGGACCTACGAGCAGTACTTC

V gene: TRBV7-8
J gene: TRBJ2-2
D gene: TRBD1
clone size: NA
CDR3 protein: CASSFSGQGNTGELFF
CDR3 DNA: TGTGCCAGCAGCTTTTCCGGACAGGGGAACACCGGGGAGCTGTTTTTT

V gene: TRBV18
J gene: TRBJ1-1
D gene: NA
clone size: NA
CDR3 protein: CASSPIQGTPEAFF
CDR3 DNA: TGTGCCAGCTCACCGATTCAGGGGACCCCTGAAGCTTTCTTT

V gene: TRBV6-2/TRBV6-3
J gene: TRBJ1-1
D gene: NA
clone size: NA
CDR3 protein: CASSYLRDTEAFF
CDR3 DNA: TGTGCCAGCAGTTACCTCCGGGACACCGAAGCTTTCTTT

V gene: TRBV7-2
J gene: TRBJ1-1
D gene: NA
clone size: NA
CDR3 protein: CASSLDRGTEAFF
CDR3 DNA: TGTGCCAGCAGCTTAGACCGGGGAACTGAAGCTTTCTTT

V gene: TRBV19
J gene: TRBJ1-2
D gene: NA
clone size: NA
CDR3 protein: CASSIDRLTGGYTF
CDR3 DNA: TGTGCCAGTAGTATAGACCGGCTGACGGGTGGCTACACCTTC

V gene: TRBV28
J gene: TRBJ2-6
D gene: TRBD1
clone size: NA
CDR3 protein: CASSLPGTGTNVLTF
CDR3 DNA: TGTGCCAGCAGTTTACCCGGGACAGGGACCAACGTCCTGACTTTC

V gene: TRBV28
J gene: TRBJ2-1
D gene: TRBD1
clone size: NA
CDR3 protein: CASTSRTGSFDEQFF
CDR3 DNA: TGTGCCAGCACCTCGCGGACAGGGTCTTTCGATGAGCAGTTCTTC

V gene: TRBV4-1
J gene: TRBJ1-3
D gene: NA
clone size: NA
CDR3 protein: CASSPGLLGNTIYF
CDR3 DNA: TGCGCCAGCAGCCCAGGGCTCCTTGGAAACACCATATATTTT

V gene: TRBV30
J gene: TRBJ2-4
D gene: NA
clone size: NA
CDR3 protein: CAWSAATLTLAKNIQYF
CDR3 DNA: TGTGCCTGGAGTGCCGCGACTTTGACTTTAGCCAAAAACATTCAGTACTTC

V gene: TRBV7-8
J gene: TRBJ1-1
D gene: NA
clone size: NA
CDR3 protein: CASSSRRQNTEAFF
CDR3 DNA: TGTGCCAGCAGCTCTAGACGGCAGAACACTGAAGCTTTCTTT

V gene: TRBV5-5
J gene: TRBJ1-4
D gene: NA
clone size: NA
CDR3 protein: CASSLVPGEKLFF
CDR3 DNA: TGTGCCAGCAGCTTGGTCCCGGGGGAAAAACTGTTTTTT

V gene: TRBV4-3
J gene: TRBJ2-5
D gene: NA
clone size: NA
CDR3 protein: CASSQGSGVQETQYF
CDR3 DNA: TGCGCCAGCAGCCAAGGGTCCGGGGTCCAAGAGACCCAGTACTTC

V gene: TRBV28
J gene: TRBJ2-5
D gene: TRBD1
clone size: NA
CDR3 protein: CASNPGTGGRETQYF
CDR3 DNA: TGTGCCAGCAACCCCGGGACAGGGGGCCGGGAGACCCAGTACTTC

V gene: TRBV5-4
J gene: TRBJ2-7
D gene: TRBD2
clone size: once
CDR3 protein: CASSPGTSETYEQYF
CDR3 DNA: TGTGCCAGCAGTCCCGGGACTAGCGAGACCTACGAGCAGTACTTC

V gene: TRBV28
J gene: TRBJ2-7
D gene: NA
clone size: NA
CDR3 protein: CASHAPGTSSYEQYF
CDR3 DNA: TGTGCCAGCCATGCCCCCGGGACATCCTCCTACGAGCAGTACTTC

V gene: TRBV6-5
J gene: TRBJ1-5
D gene: NA
clone size: NA
CDR3 protein: CASSYSGGWDQPQHF
CDR3 DNA: TGTGCCAGCAGTTACTCGGGGGGATGGGATCAGCCCCAGCATTTT

V gene: TRBV24-1
J gene: TRBJ2-5
D gene: NA
clone size: NA
CDR3 protein: CATSDSRGAVAPVEQETQYF
CDR3 DNA: TGTGCCACCAGTGACTCCCGCGGGGCAGTGGCCCCAGTGGAACAAGAGACCCAGTACTTC

V gene: TRBV28
J gene: TRBJ2-1
D gene: TRBD1
clone size: NA
CDR3 protein: CASSHRGNEQFF
CDR3 DNA: TGTGCCAGCAGTCACAGGGGCAATGAGCAGTTCTTC

V gene: TRBV6-5
J gene: TRBJ2-3
D gene: NA
clone size: NA
CDR3 protein: CASSPPVSADTQYF
CDR3 DNA: TGTGCCAGCAGTCCTCCCGTGTCGGCAGATACGCAGTATTTT

V gene: TRBV29-1
J gene: TRBJ1-1
D gene: NA
clone size: NA
CDR3 protein: CSVGYGMNTEAFF
CDR3 DNA: TGCAGCGTTGGGTACGGTATGAACACTGAAGCTTTCTTT

V gene: TRBV2
J gene: TRBJ1-5
D gene: NA
clone size: once
CDR3 protein: CASSEWETGQPQHF
CDR3 DNA: TGTGCCAGCAGTGAGTGGGAGACGGGTCAGCCCCAGCATTTT

V gene: TRBV5-6
J gene: TRBJ2-7
D gene: TRBD2
clone size: NA
CDR3 protein: CASSAGLAAYEQYF
CDR3 DNA: TGTGCCAGCAGCGCAGGACTAGCGGCCTACGAGCAGTACTTC

V gene: TRBV18
J gene: TRBJ2-3
D gene: TRBD2
clone size: NA
CDR3 protein: CASSPTSGGADTQYF
CDR3 DNA: TGTGCCAGCTCACCAACTAGCGGGGGTGCAGATACGCAGTATTTT

V gene: TRBV15
J gene: TRBJ2-5
D gene: NA
clone size: NA
CDR3 protein: CATSGRTVQETQYF
CDR3 DNA: TGTGCCACCAGCGGAAGGACTGTACAAGAGACCCAGTACTTC

V gene: TRBV4-3
J gene: TRBJ1-2
D gene: NA
clone size: NA
CDR3 protein: CASSQDGGPSNYGYTF
CDR3 DNA: TGCGCCAGCAGCCAAGATGGGGGCCCGAGTAACTATGGCTACACCTTC

V gene: TRBV2
J gene: TRBJ2-5
D gene: NA
clone size: NA
CDR3 protein: CASSEASGQETQYF
CDR3 DNA: TGTGCCAGCAGTGAAGCTAGCGGCCAAGAGACCCAGTACTTC

V gene: TRBV3-1/TRBV3-2
J gene: TRBJ1-2
D gene: NA
clone size: NA
CDR3 protein: CASSLGRNGYTF
CDR3 DNA: TGTGCCAGTAGTCTGGGGCGGAATGGCTACACCTTC

V gene: TRBV5-1
J gene: TRBJ2-2
D gene: TRBD2
clone size: NA
CDR3 protein: CASSPSGLAANTGELFF
CDR3 DNA: TGCGCCAGCAGCCCGTCCGGACTAGCGGCGAACACCGGGGAGCTGTTTTTT

V gene: TRBV3-1/TRBV3-2
J gene: TRBJ2-5
D gene: NA
clone size: NA
CDR3 protein: CASSFGSRAQGGATQYF
CDR3 DNA: TGTGCCAGCAGCTTCGGATCCCGGGCCCAGGGGGGAGCGACCCAGTACTTC

V gene: TRBV7-9
J gene: TRBJ1-5
D gene: TRBD1
clone size: NA
CDR3 protein: CASSFDRGVQPQHF
CDR3 DNA: TGTGCCAGCAGCTTTGACAGGGGAGTTCAGCCCCAGCATTTT